This T cell receptor (beta chain) was documented in a study of T cell responses to AZD1222 COVID-19 vaccine. Assay used: immunoSEQ multiplex PCR; TCRdb lists only in-frame clones, some missing. The sample yields tens of thousands of clones, more than 90% seen once. V was clipped by 0 bases and J by 6 bases, with 12 bases between them. This CDR3 spans 14 amino acids. Germline CDR1 is LGHDT and CDR2 is YNNKEL (reference sequence). This sequence originates from an adult in good health. This specimen consisted of peripheral blood, obtained on day 0 of AZD1222 vaccination. This chain connects TRBV3-1 (or the pseudogene TRBV3-2) to TRBJ2-7; maybe TRBD1 (5 bases). The CDR3 nucleotides are TGTGCCAGCAGCCAAGAGGCAGGGCCCCGCGAGCAGTACTTC. It encodes CASSQEAGPREQYF.